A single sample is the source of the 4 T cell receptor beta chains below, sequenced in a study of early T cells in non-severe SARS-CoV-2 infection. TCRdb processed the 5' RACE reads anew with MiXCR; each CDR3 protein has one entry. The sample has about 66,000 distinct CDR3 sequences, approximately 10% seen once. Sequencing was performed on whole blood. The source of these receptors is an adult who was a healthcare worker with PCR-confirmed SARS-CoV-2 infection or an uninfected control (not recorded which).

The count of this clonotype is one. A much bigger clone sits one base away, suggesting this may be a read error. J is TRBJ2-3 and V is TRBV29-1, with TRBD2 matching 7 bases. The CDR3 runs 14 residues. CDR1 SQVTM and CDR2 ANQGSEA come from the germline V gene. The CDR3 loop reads CGVLSTSRADTQYF. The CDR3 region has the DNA TGCGGCGTCCTCTCGACTAGCCGGGCAGATACGCAGTATTTT.

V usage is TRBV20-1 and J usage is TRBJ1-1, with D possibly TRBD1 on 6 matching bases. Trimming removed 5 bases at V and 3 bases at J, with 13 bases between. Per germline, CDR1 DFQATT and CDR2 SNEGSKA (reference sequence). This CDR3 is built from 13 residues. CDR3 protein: CSAPGQGHTEAFF. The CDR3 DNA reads TGCAGTGCTCCGGGACAAGGACACACTGAAGCTTTCTTT.

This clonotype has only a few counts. Here the CDR3 DNA reads TGTGCCAGCAGCCTGGGGACAGGGATCTACGAGCAGTACTTC. Encoded protein: CASSLGTGIYEQYF. The chain uses TRBV7-2 and TRBJ2-7; 9 bases map to TRBD1. With 5 bases clipped from V and 3 bases from J, the junction kept 5 bases outside the gene matches. CDR3 length: 14 residues. CDR1 and CDR2 from the germline V gene are SGHTA and FQGNSA.

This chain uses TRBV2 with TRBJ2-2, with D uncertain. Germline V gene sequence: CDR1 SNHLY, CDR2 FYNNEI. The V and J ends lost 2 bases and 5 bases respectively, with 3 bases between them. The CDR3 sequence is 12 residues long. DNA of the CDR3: TGTGCCAGCAGTGAAAGGACCGGGGAGCTGTTTTTT. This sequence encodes CASSERTGELFF.